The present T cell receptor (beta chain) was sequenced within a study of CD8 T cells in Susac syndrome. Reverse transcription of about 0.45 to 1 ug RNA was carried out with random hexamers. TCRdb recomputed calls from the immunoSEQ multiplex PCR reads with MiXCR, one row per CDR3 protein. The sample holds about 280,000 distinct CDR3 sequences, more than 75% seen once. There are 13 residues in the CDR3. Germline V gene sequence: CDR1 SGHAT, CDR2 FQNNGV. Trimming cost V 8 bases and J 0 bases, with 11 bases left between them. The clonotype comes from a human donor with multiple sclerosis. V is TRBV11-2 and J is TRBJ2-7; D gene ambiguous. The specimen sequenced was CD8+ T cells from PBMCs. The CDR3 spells CASASPYSYEQYF. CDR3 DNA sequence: TGTGCCAGCGCCTCCCCGTACTCCTACGAGCAGTACTTC. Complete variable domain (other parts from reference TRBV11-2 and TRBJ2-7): EAGVAQSPRYKIIEKRQSVAFWCNPISGHATLYWYQQILGQGPKLLIQFQNNGVVDDSQLPKDRFSAERLKGVDSTLKIQPAKLEDSAVYLCASASPYSYEQYFGPGTRLTVT.